The next 16 T cell receptor beta chains were all read from a single sample in a study of blood T cell repertoires in COVID-19 (dated by TCRdb to the early 2020s). The library was produced with the immunoSEQ multiplex PCR assay. TCRdb holds this immuneACCESS table with in-frame rearrangements only. Some clones are missing; in checked studies, unresolved V genes explain under half, and the rest has no known cause. This sample has around 250,000 clones in its table, and around nine tenths of those were observed once. Over 6% of the sample lies in the top ten. Material: peripheral blood. These receptors originate from a woman aged 70-85 years with active or convalescent COVID-19.

The chain combines TRBV20-1 with TRBJ1-2, with a possible D match to TRBD1 (5 bases). CDR1 is DFQATT, CDR2 SNEGSKA, per germline (reference sequence). The CDR3 runs to 11 residues. The CDR3 DNA follows: TGCGGCCTGAAGGGGAACTATGGCTACACCTTC. It encodes CGLKGNYGYTF.

The V gene is TRBV20-1, the J gene TRBJ1-2, with D unclear. The CDR3 covers 11 residues. Germline CDR1 and CDR2: DFQATT and SNEGSKA (reference sequence). With 3 bases removed from V and 8 bases from J, the gap between germline ends came to 10 bases. The CDR3, as DNA: TGCAGTGCTAGTGCTAACTGGGGCTACACCTTC. It encodes CSASANWGYTF.

The V call is TRBV5-4, the J call TRBJ1-2, with 7 bases lining up with TRBD1. The CDR3 has 14 amino acids. Germline V gives CDR1 SGHNT, CDR2 YYREEE (reference sequence). The ends lost 2 bases at V and 8 bases at J; junction bases unmatched: 9. This chain's CDR3 is CASSLPQGLEGYTF. The CDR3 bases are TGTGCCAGCAGCTTACCACAGGGGCTAGAGGGCTACACCTTC.

The chain couples TRBV14 to TRBJ2-7; no firm D call. The germline V gene encodes CDR1 SGHDN and CDR2 FVKESK. V was trimmed by 1 base and J by 7 bases, leaving 5 bases between them. The CDR3 runs 11 residues. The CDR3 coding sequence is TGTGCCAGCAGCCAAGTCCGGGAGCAGTACTTC. Protein product: CASSQVREQYF.

The chain combines TRBV9 with TRBJ2-5; D might be TRBD1 (8 bases). Germline CDR1 is SGDLS and CDR2 is YYNGEE. Trimming cost V 0 bases and J 4 bases, with 13 bases left between them. There are 15 residues in the CDR3. The CDR3 is CASSVETGEGETQYF. As DNA, the CDR3 is TGTGCCAGCAGCGTAGAGACAGGGGAGGGAGAGACCCAGTACTTC.

This chain uses TRBV27 with TRBJ1-5; no reliable D call. This CDR3 contains 14 residues. The V gene's germline CDR1 is MNHEY and CDR2 SMNVEV (reference sequence). V lost 3 bases and J lost 3, with 9 bases in between. The CDR3 region is CASSFAGFNQPQHF. CDR3 coding DNA: TGTGCCAGCAGTTTTGCAGGATTCAATCAGCCCCAGCATTTT.

The chain is built from TRBV6-5 and TRBJ1-2; 12 bases are shared with TRBD1. There are 15 residues in the CDR3. Germline CDR1 MNHEY, CDR2 SVGAGI. J lost 2 bases, V lost 8 bases, and 6 bases had no gene match. The CDR3 DNA reads as TGTGCCAGCTTCGGGACAGGGGGCTGGAACTATGGCTACACCTTC. It encodes CASFGTGGWNYGYTF.

The chain couples TRBV4-1 to TRBJ2-1; a weak D match, TRBD1 (5 bases). Looked up from germline, CDR1 is MGHRA and CDR2 is YSYEKL. This CDR3 spans 13 amino acids. Trimming left V 0 bases short and J 12 bases short, with 12 bases between. The CDR3 nucleotides read TGCGCCAGCAGCCAAGATAGGCCGCAGGGGCAGTTCTTC. Its translation: CASSQDRPQGQFF.

V is TRBV5-4 and J is TRBJ1-4, with 10 bases identical to TRBD1. Germline-derived CDR1 and CDR2 are SGHNT and YYREEE (reference sequence). This CDR3 region has 15 residues. The J segment lost 6 bases and the V segment lost 1 base, leaving 3 bases of the junction unmatched. CDR3 residues: CASSLPGQGDEKLFF. CDR3 DNA sequence: TGTGCCAGCAGCTTGCCCGGACAGGGGGATGAAAAACTGTTTTTT.

The gene calls are TRBV24-1 and TRBJ1-5; the D gene is possibly TRBD1 (5 bases). CDR1 and CDR2 (germline): KGHDR, SFDVKD. Between the trimmed V and J ends, which lost 3 bases and 6 bases, there was a span of 11 bases. The CDR3 totals 14 residues. In DNA, the CDR3 is TGTGCCACCAGTGATCCAGGGTCCGGTCAGCCCCAGCATTTT. Residues: CATSDPGSGQPQHF.

J is TRBJ1-4 and V is TRBV9; TRBD1 might be the D (6 bases). There are 14 residues in the CDR3. Germline V CDR1 and CDR2: SGDLS, YYNGEE. V was cut by 0 bases and J by 4 bases, with 7 bases left in between. The CDR3: CASSVEGHNEKLFF. Here the CDR3 DNA reads TGTGCCAGCAGCGTAGAGGGACATAATGAAAAACTGTTTTTT. Complete variable domain (other parts from reference TRBV9 and TRBJ1-4): DSGVTQTPKHLITATGQRVTLRCSPRSGDLSVYWYQQSLDQGLQFLIQYYNGEERAKGNILERFSAQQFPDLHSELNLSSLELGDSALYFCASSVEGHNEKLFFGSGTQLSVL.

The chain employs TRBV5-1 and TRBJ2-2; D may be TRBD1 (5 bases). The CDR3 is 14 amino acids. Germline CDR1 reads SGHRS; CDR2 reads YFSETQ. V was shortened by 2 bases and J by 2 bases, with 7 bases between the two germline ends. Written as DNA, the CDR3 is TGCGCCAGCAGCTTAGGGGTAAACACCGGGGAGCTGTTTTTT. Translated, it gives CASSLGVNTGELFF.

The genes are TRBV23-1 and TRBJ2-3, with a tentative D call TRBD1 (5 bases). TRBV23-1 is annotated as an ORF whose role is uncertain. The CDR3 covers 16 residues. Trimming stripped 4 bases from V and 3 bases from J, with 17 bases between. CDR3 region: CASSRPPGKGTDTQYF. CDR3 coding DNA: TGCGCCAGCAGTCGCCCCCCGGGTAAGGGGACAGATACGCAGTATTTT.

The chain employs TRBV6-4 and TRBJ1-1; D possibly corresponds to TRBD1 (6 bases). V was cut by 4 bases and J by 4 bases, with 13 bases left in between. The CDR3 consists of 14 residues. Germline CDR1 and CDR2: MRHNA and SNTAGT. The CDR3 spells CASSAGEGGTEAFF. The DNA of the CDR3 is TGTGCCAGCAGTGCTGGGGAAGGGGGCACTGAAGCTTTCTTT.

V is TRBV6-1 and J is TRBJ1-2; D is ambiguous. V lost 0 bases to trimming and J lost 7 bases, with 9 bases between them. This CDR3 region has 13 residues. Germline values: CDR1 MNHNS, CDR2 SASEGT. The CDR3 reads CASSEAGLLGYTF. The CDR3 DNA reads TGTGCCAGCAGTGAAGCGGGCCTCCTTGGCTACACCTTC.

The genes are TRBV5-8 and TRBJ2-7; weak D call: TRBD1 (5 bases). Between the trimmed V and J ends, which lost 5 bases and 1 base, there was a span of 7 bases. The CDR3 contains 12 residues. Germline V CDR1 and CDR2: SGHTS, YDEGEE. The CDR3 here is CASRPGSYEQYF. CDR3 sequence (DNA): TGTGCCAGCAGACCAGGGTCCTACGAGCAGTACTTC.